This T cell receptor (beta chain) was captured in a study of PD-1 blockade in classical Hodgkin lymphoma. Overall study: Patients in the cohort were put on intravenous nivolumab, 3 mg/kg every 2 weeks.

In this sample, this clone turned up once. Its antigen is unknown. Assay used: immunoSEQ multiplex PCR; TCRdb lists only in-frame clones, some missing. The sample yields approximately 70,000 clones, more than 85% seen once. This CDR3 has 13 residues. Study-wide findings and caveats: Newly diagnosed patients had baseline TCR diversity that was reportedly lower than that of healthy donors. By cycle point C4D1, TCR diversity had risen significantly in CD4+ cells (but not CD8+ cells). After ASCT, patients who started nivolumab under 1 year later were excluded.

There was relapse after autologous stem cell transplantation in every patient, and there was variation in brentuximab vedotin exposure. V gene TRBV21-1 combines with J gene TRBJ2-7; the D call TRBD2 from the table was never checked on the DNA. TRBV21-1 is deemed a pseudogene. This material consisted of peripheral blood mononuclear cells (PBMCs), taken at baseline. The receptor comes from a human donor with classical Hodgkin lymphoma. CDR3 sequence: CGPTGTTSYEQYF. CDR3 bases: TGCGGCCCTACAGGGACTACTTCCTACGAGCAGTACTTC.